The clone carrying this T cell receptor beta chain was seen many times. What it binds is unknown. TCRdb re-derived calls from the 5' RACE reads in MiXCR, one entry per CDR3 protein. Counted here are about 220,000 distinct CDR3 sequences, 5.5% to 7.5% occurring once; the ten biggest clones make up approximately 15%. The CDR3 length is 14 residues. In germline, CDR1 is LGHNA, CDR2 YSLEER. V shed 4 bases and J 5 bases; nucleotides not matched to a gene: 2. The sample originates from a study of CD8 T cells in ankylosing spondylitis. Whole-study results and caveats: What seemed typical of ankylosing spondylitis blood was a TCR beta motif built from eight highly homologous variants.

The sequenced material came from blood, either unsorted or a sorted T cell fraction (not recorded which). The rearrangement links TRBV4-3 to TRBJ1-4, with 9 bases lining up with TRBD1. The sequence came from a male donor with ankylosing spondylitis. The CDR3, as DNA: TGCGCCAGCAGCCCCGGGACAGGGAATGAAAAACTGTTTTTT. Residues: CASSPGTGNEKLFF.